The clone carrying this T cell receptor (beta chain) has a single count. Its target is unknown. CDR1 is SGHTA and CDR2 is FQGTGA in the germline V gene. Trimming at V came to 2 bases and at J to 3 bases, leaving 0 bases not matched to a gene. This CDR3 has 13 residues. Noted time point: blood from clinic visit 5 months post-surgery; TSC patient then seizure free. Sequencing was limited to surgery cases with top T cell transcript signatures in brain tissue. At least one anti-epileptic drug was given before surgery. This specimen belongs to a study of brain T cells in children with intractable seizures. Study-level results: HCMV serostatus was not known, and viral specificity came from CDR3 similarity only.

Libraries were prepared by immunoSEQ multiplex PCR; TCRdb keeps only in-frame clonotypes and omits some of them. This table has hundreds of thousands of clones, roughly 92% appearing once. This chain connects TRBV7-3 to TRBJ2-5, with 7 bases lining up with TRBD2. The sample here was peripheral blood, taken approximately 5 months after surgery. The sequence was obtained from a boy under two years old with tuberous sclerosis and intractable seizures. CDR3 sequence (DNA): TGTGCCAGCAGCTTACGGGGGGAAGAGACCCAGTACTTC. It translates to CASSLRGEETQYF.